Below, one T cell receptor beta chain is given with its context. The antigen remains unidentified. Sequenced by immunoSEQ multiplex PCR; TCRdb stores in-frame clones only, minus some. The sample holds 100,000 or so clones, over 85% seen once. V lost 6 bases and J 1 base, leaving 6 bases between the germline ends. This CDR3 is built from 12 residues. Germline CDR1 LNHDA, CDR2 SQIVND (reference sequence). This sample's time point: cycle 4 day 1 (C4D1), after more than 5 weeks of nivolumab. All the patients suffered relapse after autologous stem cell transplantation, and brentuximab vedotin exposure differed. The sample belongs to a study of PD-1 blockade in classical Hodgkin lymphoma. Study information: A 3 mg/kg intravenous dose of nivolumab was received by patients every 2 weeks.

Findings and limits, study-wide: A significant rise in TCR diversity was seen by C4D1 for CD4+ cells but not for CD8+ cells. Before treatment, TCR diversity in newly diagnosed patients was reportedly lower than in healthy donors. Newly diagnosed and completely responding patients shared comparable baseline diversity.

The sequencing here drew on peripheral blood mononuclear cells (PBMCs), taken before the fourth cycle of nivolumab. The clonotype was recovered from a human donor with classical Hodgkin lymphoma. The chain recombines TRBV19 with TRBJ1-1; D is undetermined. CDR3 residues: CASRRENTEAFF. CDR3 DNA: TGTGCCAGTAGGCGAGAGAACACTGAAGCTTTCTTT.